This T cell receptor (beta chain) was captured by sequencing in a study of T cells in Graves' hyperthyroidism and ophthalmopathy. Across the whole study: The blood sample was taken at first diagnosis, before treatment began.

Regions amplified from RNA transcripts were the TCR beta CDR3 regions. In the first-round RT-PCR of the TCR CDR3, the HTBI primer set was used. MiXCR, applied by TCRdb to the multiplex PCR reads, yields one record per CDR3 protein. Of 460,000 or so distinct CDR3 sequences in the sample, under 15% are singletons; the top ten hold about a sixth. This clonotype was seen at least ten times. What it binds is unknown. Study results and caveats: Researchers report that a 13 V-J model separated ophthalmopathy from stable hyperthyroidism.

This CDR3 spans 12 amino acids. V shed 4 bases and J shed 11 bases, with 14 bases lying between them. The V gene's germline CDR1 is SGHNT and CDR2 YENEEA. Material for sequencing was blood. The genes are TRBV11-3 and TRBJ1-1, with D maybe TRBD1 (6 bases). This TCR derives from a woman between 18 and 30 years old with Graves' hyperthyroidism. For the CDR3, the DNA is TGTGCCAGCAGCTGGTTGGGGGCGGGGGCTTTCTTT. It translates to CASSWLGAGAFF.